What follows are 31 T cell receptor beta chains derived from one specimen sequenced in a study of blood T cell repertoires in COVID-19 (dated by TCRdb to between 2020 and 2021). Library construction relied on the immunoSEQ multiplex PCR assay. Not all clones reach the TCRdb copy of this immuneACCESS table, which keeps in-frame sequences only. Checked studies attribute under half of the gap to unresolved V genes and leave the rest unexplained. The sample yields around 98,000 clones; about 81% were counted once. Of the sample, roughly a sixth is held by the ten largest clones. Sequencing was carried out using peripheral blood. The receptors stem from a woman aged 55-70 years with acute or convalescent COVID-19.

The gene calls are TRBV7-2 and TRBJ1-2; D is unclear. The CDR3 covers 11 residues. V lost 4 bases and J 5 bases, leaving 5 bases between the germline ends. Germline loops: CDR1 SGHTA, CDR2 FQGNSA. The CDR3 nucleotides are TGTGCCAGCAGCTCCAATTATGGCTACACCTTC. The encoded protein is CASSSNYGYTF.

This clone was picked up a small number of times. V is TRBV6-5 and J is TRBJ1-4; D not resolved. The CDR3 consists of 13 residues. CDR1 is MNHEY and CDR2 is SVGAGI in the germline V gene. The ends were cut back, 7 bases at V and 5 bases at J, with 11 bases in the middle. The CDR3 spells CASIQANNEKLFF. In nucleotides, the CDR3 is TGTGCCAGCATTCAGGCAAACAATGAAAAACTGTTTTTT.

The rearrangement uses TRBV28 and TRBJ1-2, with 10 bases lining up with TRBD1. The V segment lost 5 bases and the J segment 4 bases; nucleotides outside the gene matches: 4. Germline V gene lookup returns CDR1 MDHEN and CDR2 SYDVKM. The CDR3 is 14 amino acids. The CDR3 sequence is CASSSRDRGYGYTF. DNA for the CDR3: TGTGCCAGCAGTAGCCGGGACAGGGGCTATGGCTACACCTTC.

J is TRBJ1-6 and V is TRBV10-1; D might be TRBD1 (6 bases). With 5 bases removed from V and 4 bases from J, the gap between germline ends came to 6 bases. Germline lookup yields CDR1 WNHNN and CDR2 SYGVQD (reference sequence). This CDR3 is built from 13 residues. The DNA for the CDR3 is TGCGCCAGCAGTCAGGGGTATAATTCACCCCTCCACTTT. Translated: CASSQGYNSPLHF.

The chain joins TRBV11-3 to TRBJ1-1; 8 bases are shared with TRBD1. Per the germline V gene, CDR1 is SGHNT and CDR2 is YENEEA. The CDR3 contains 15 residues. J was trimmed by 4 bases and V by 4 bases; bases with no gene match: 8. The CDR3 protein is CASSSQTGVITEAFF. CDR3 in DNA: TGTGCCAGCAGCTCTCAGACAGGGGTCATCACTGAAGCTTTCTTT.

The table lists this clone with a count of one. This sequence joins TRBV3-1 (or the pseudogene TRBV3-2) and TRBJ1-6, with TRBD1 matching over 7 bases. J was trimmed by 7 bases and V by 5 bases; bases with no gene match: 5. The CDR3 contains 14 residues. Looked up from germline, CDR1 is LGHDT and CDR2 is YNNKEL (reference sequence). DNA for the CDR3: TGTGCCAGCAGCACACGGGACAGAAATTCACCCCTCCACTTT. Residues: CASSTRDRNSPLHF.

The J gene is TRBJ2-3, the V gene TRBV3-1 (or the pseudogene TRBV3-2); 11 bases match TRBD2. The CDR3 contains 15 residues. The V segment lost 0 bases and the J segment 9 bases; nucleotides outside the gene matches: 5. CDR1 is LGHDT, CDR2 YNNKEL, per germline (reference sequence). The chain's CDR3 is CASSQDLASGGTQYF. The CDR3 DNA is TGTGCCAGCAGCCAAGATCTGGCTAGCGGGGGGACGCAGTATTTT.

The chain carries TRBV5-1 and TRBJ1-2; 8 positions match TRBD1. The V gene end was trimmed by 5 bases and the J gene end by 8 bases; junction bases not matched to a gene: 11. This CDR3 spans 14 amino acids. Per germline, CDR1 SGHRS and CDR2 YFSETQ. This chain's CDR3 is CASRHVQGEGGYTF. The DNA of the CDR3 is TGCGCCAGCAGACATGTACAGGGGGAGGGCGGCTACACCTTC.

This chain links TRBV28 with TRBJ1-1; TRBD1 matches 7 bases. The CDR3 consists of 12 residues. Germline V gene lookup returns CDR1 MDHEN and CDR2 SYDVKM. With V trimmed by 2 bases and J by 7 bases, 1 base remained unmatched. As DNA, the CDR3 is TGTGCCAGCAGTTTAGACAGGGTTGAAGCTTTCTTT. Its protein is CASSLDRVEAFF.

CDR3: CASSLGAASGGRETQYF. The CDR3 nucleotides are TGCGCCAGCAGCTTGGGGGCTGCCAGCGGGGGACGGGAGACCCAGTACTTC. The chain combines TRBV5-1 with TRBJ2-5; 8 bases are a match to TRBD2. Germline V gives CDR1 SGHRS, CDR2 YFSETQ. V dropped 0 bases and J dropped 5; count of bases not matched to a gene: 12. The length of the CDR3 is 17 residues.

The rearrangement uses TRBV4-1 and TRBJ1-6; D gene uncertain. Deletions cut 4 bases from V and 7 bases from J, with 11 bases between. CDR1 is MGHRA and CDR2 is YSYEKL in the germline V gene. The CDR3 consists of 14 residues. CDR3 coding DNA: TGCGCCAGCAGCCTTCACAGTGGGAATTCACCCCTCCACTTT. This translates into CASSLHSGNSPLHF.

The rearrangement links TRBV30 to TRBJ1-5; 11 bases are shared with TRBD1. There are 14 residues in the CDR3. The germline V gene encodes CDR1 GTSNPN and CDR2 SVGIG (reference sequence). V shed 2 bases and J 7 bases; nucleotides not matched to a gene: 4. CDR3: CAWSRGTGGQPQHF. The CDR3 coding sequence is TGTGCCTGGAGTCGCGGGACAGGGGGACAGCCCCAGCATTTT.

V is TRBV30 and J is TRBJ1-6, with D hard to call. The CDR3 spans 15 residues. V was cut by 1 base and J by 9 bases, with 16 bases left in between. The V gene's germline CDR1 is GTSNPN and CDR2 SVGIG (reference sequence). CDR3 protein: CAWSGPNVGSSPLHF. CDR3 bases: TGTGCCTGGAGTGGACCGAACGTTGGGAGTTCACCCCTCCACTTT.

The V and J genes are TRBV19 and TRBJ2-1; D might be TRBD2 (5 bases). CDR3 length: 13 residues. V was cut by 6 bases and J by 1 base, with 7 bases left in between. Germline lookup yields CDR1 LNHDA and CDR2 SQIVND (reference sequence). CDR3 sequence reads: CASREDSYNEQFF. The CDR3 DNA is TGTGCCAGTAGGGAGGATTCCTACAATGAGCAGTTCTTC.

The V and J genes are TRBV11-2 and TRBJ1-5, with D unresolved. This CDR3 contains 13 residues. V was clipped by 5 bases and J by 3 bases, with 8 bases between them. Germline CDR1 is SGHAT and CDR2 is FQNNGV. CDR3 sequence: CASSRGNNQPQHF. The CDR3 DNA reads TGTGCCAGCAGCCGAGGAAACAATCAGCCCCAGCATTTT.

This clone was recorded at least ten times. This chain uses TRBV10-3 with TRBJ2-1, with 8 bases aligning to TRBD2. This CDR3 has 14 amino acids. V lost 4 bases to trimming and J lost 4 bases; unmatched junction nucleotides: 3. The V gene's germline CDR1 is ENHRY and CDR2 SYGVKD. CDR3 nucleotides: TGTGCCATCAGTGCCGGGGGGGATTACAATGAGCAGTTCTTC. This translates into CAISAGGDYNEQFF.

The V call is TRBV4-1, the J call TRBJ1-5; D possibly corresponds to TRBD1 (6 bases). The germline gives CDR1 MGHRA, CDR2 YSYEKL. The CDR3 has 15 residues. V lost 1 base and J lost 6, with 13 bases in between. In DNA, the CDR3 is TGCGCCAGCAGCCAAGGTGAGGGGGACGCTCAGCCCCAGCATTTT. This encodes CASSQGEGDAQPQHF.

The chain uses TRBV10-3 and TRBJ2-3; the match to TRBD2 covers 11 bases. Germline V gives CDR1 ENHRY, CDR2 SYGVKD. Germline trimming cut 6 bases from V and 3 bases from J; bases unmatched to any gene: 5. The CDR3 extends over 15 amino acids. The CDR3 coding sequence is TGTGCCATCAGCGAAACTAGCGGGAGAACAGATACGCAGTATTTT. Amino acid sequence: CAISETSGRTDTQYF.

The chain couples TRBV4-1 to TRBJ1-5; D not resolved. The CDR3 extends over 18 amino acids. Deletions cut 2 bases from V and 0 bases from J, with 17 bases between. Looked up from germline, CDR1 is MGHRA and CDR2 is YSYEKL. The chain's CDR3 is CASSQIVPPRYSNQPQHF. Here the CDR3 DNA reads TGCGCCAGCAGCCAAATCGTTCCTCCACGGTATAGCAATCAGCCCCAGCATTTT.

A single count supports this clone. V is TRBV2 and J is TRBJ2-7; 8 bases map to TRBD1. The CDR3 contains 15 residues. In germline, CDR1 is SNHLY, CDR2 FYNNEI. V was clipped by 5 bases and J by 1 base; unmatched bases: 7. The CDR3 sequence: CASSLDRAPSYEQYF. The CDR3 DNA follows: TGTGCCAGCAGTCTGGACAGGGCACCTTCCTACGAGCAGTACTTC.

The V gene is TRBV5-1, the J gene TRBJ1-2; D is uncertain. The CDR3 is 15 residues long. Germline V lookup: CDR1 SGHRS, CDR2 YFSETQ. V lost 0 bases, J lost 4 bases, and 13 bases lay in between. Here the CDR3 DNA reads TGCGCCAGCAGCTTGGCCGCGGAGGCAGCCTATGGCTACACCTTC. Residues: CASSLAAEAAYGYTF.

The chain recombines TRBV7-9 with TRBJ1-2; D may be TRBD1 (5 bases). Deletions cut 5 bases from V and 8 bases from J, with 21 bases between. Germline V lookup: CDR1 SEHNR, CDR2 FQNEAQ (reference sequence). The CDR3 loop spans 15 amino acids. The CDR3 sequence is CASSPGGALLRGYTF. CDR3 nucleotides: TGTGCCAGCAGCCCCGGAGGGGCGCTTTTACGGGGCTACACCTTC.

The V gene is TRBV3-1 (or the pseudogene TRBV3-2), the J gene TRBJ1-2; D gene ambiguous. The CDR3 runs to 13 residues. Trimming pared 6 bases from V and 2 bases from J, leaving 10 bases between. Germline V gene data show CDR1 as LGHDT and CDR2 as YNNKEL (reference sequence). The CDR3 DNA follows: TGTGCCAGCAGTCTTGACACCAACTATGGCTACACCTTC. Its protein product is CASSLDTNYGYTF.

This rearrangement joins TRBV13 to TRBJ2-3; D is unclear. This CDR3 spans 15 amino acids. CDR1 PRHDT and CDR2 FYEKMQ come from the germline V gene (reference sequence). V dropped 5 bases and J dropped 2 bases, with 14 bases sitting between them. CDR3 nucleotide sequence: TGTGCCAGCAGCATACCGCAGAGGCACACAGATACGCAGTATTTT. It encodes CASSIPQRHTDTQYF.

The chain has TRBV28 and TRBJ1-6; D is undetermined. The CDR3 has 16 residues. The V gene lost 2 bases and the J gene lost 0 bases, with 8 bases spanning the gap. Germline V lookup: CDR1 MDHEN, CDR2 SYDVKM. CDR3 amino acids: CASSLGWSSYNSPLHF. The CDR3 DNA is TGTGCCAGCAGTTTAGGTTGGAGCTCCTATAATTCACCCCTCCACTTT.

This clone was found once. The chain uses TRBV4-1 and TRBJ1-4; D call uncertain. CDR3 length: 18 residues. Between the trimmed V and J ends, which lost 0 bases and 3 bases, there was a span of 17 bases. Germline V lookup: CDR1 MGHRA, CDR2 YSYEKL. The CDR3, as DNA: TGCGCCAGCAGCCAAGATTGGAGGGCTGGGGTATCTAATGAAAAACTGTTTTTT. As protein: CASSQDWRAGVSNEKLFF.

The chain carries TRBV3-1 (or the pseudogene TRBV3-2) and TRBJ1-5; 7 nucleotides align to TRBD1. V was pared by 1 base and J by 4 bases, with 1 base of the junction left unmatched. The length of the CDR3 is 14 residues. The germline gives CDR1 LGHDT, CDR2 YNNKEL (reference sequence). The CDR3 nucleotides read TGTGCCAGCAGCCAAGCGGGACAGAATCAGCCCCAGCATTTT. Translation: CASSQAGQNQPQHF.

The chain carries TRBV30 and TRBJ1-6; unclear D gene. The CDR3 loop spans 13 amino acids. Germline lookup yields CDR1 GTSNPN and CDR2 SVGIG (reference sequence). Trimming removed 7 bases at V and 0 bases at J, with 7 bases between. CDR3 sequence: CAFESSYNSPLHF. The CDR3 nucleotides read TGTGCCTTCGAGAGCTCCTATAATTCACCCCTCCACTTT.

The V call is TRBV3-1 (or the pseudogene TRBV3-2), the J call TRBJ2-3; weak D call: TRBD2 (5 bases). The germline gives CDR1 LGHDT, CDR2 YNNKEL (reference sequence). V shed 1 base and J shed 3 bases, with 11 bases lying between them. The CDR3 contains 15 residues. In DNA, the CDR3 is TGTGCCAGCAGCCAAGCGGCACTAGTGACAGATACGCAGTATTTT. Its protein is CASSQAALVTDTQYF.

The chain is built from TRBV7-3 and TRBJ1-1; 10 bases align to TRBD1. Germline V CDR1 and CDR2: SGHTA, FQGTGA. The CDR3 consists of 17 residues. The ends lost 1 base at V and 1 base at J; junction bases unmatched: 6. CDR3 amino acids: CASSLRRQGAANTEAFF. In DNA, the CDR3 is TGTGCCAGCAGCTTAAGAAGACAGGGGGCCGCGAACACTGAAGCTTTCTTT.

CDR3 in amino acids: CASSRRMTGAVDTIYF. DNA of the CDR3: TGCGCCAGCAGCCGCAGAATGACAGGGGCGGTGGACACCATATATTTT. The rearrangement uses TRBV4-1 and TRBJ1-3, with 8 bases identical to TRBD1. The CDR3 is made up of 16 amino acids. The V gene end was trimmed by 4 bases and the J gene end by 8 bases; junction bases not matched to a gene: 13. Germline V gene sequence: CDR1 MGHRA, CDR2 YSYEKL.